The clone carrying this TCR beta chain has just one count. Ages ranged from about 18 to 89 years, with residence in 20 to 30 US areas. The data were taken from a study of blood T cell repertoires in COVID-19. Profiling relied on immunoSEQ multiplex PCR, and the TCRdb table lists in-frame clones only, not all of them. The table has about 240,000 clones, around 86% seen once. Trimming removed 4 bases from V and 6 bases from J, with 7 bases in between. CDR1 and CDR2 from the germline V gene are SGHRS and YFSETQ. CDR3 size: 12 residues. Sample: PBMCs or T cells enriched from blood (not recorded which). This clonotype was sampled from a woman aged 40-49 years with acute COVID-19. The chain links TRBV5-1 to TRBJ2-2; unclear D gene. CDR3 sequence (DNA): TGCGCCAGCAGCCCAGAGGCCGGGGAGCTGTTTTTT. Encoded protein: CASSPEAGELFF.